The 13 T cell receptor beta chains in this list originate from one sample, sequenced in a study of cytomegalovirus exposure and HLA in healthy donors. Clones were read by immunoSEQ multiplex PCR, and TCRdb kept only the in-frame ones, dropping some. The sample gives 150,000 to 200,000 clones, 84% of which show up once; around 9.6% is in the top ten. The source material was PBMCs. The receptor source for this set is a man aged 30-40 years in good health and CMV-seropositive.

The genes are TRBV7-6 and TRBJ1-5; TRBD1 might be the D (5 bases). The CDR3 runs 17 residues. Trimming shortened V by 5 bases and J by 3 bases, and 20 bases separated the two germline ends. The V gene's germline CDR1 is SGHVS and CDR2 FNYEAQ. The CDR3 here is CASSNRTWGGHNQPQHF. The CDR3 bases are TGTGCCAGCAGCAATCGAACTTGGGGCGGTCACAATCAGCCCCAGCATTTT.

The chain recombines TRBV6-5 with TRBJ1-4; TRBD1 matches at 9 bases. Losses at the gene ends were 1 base for V and 8 bases for J; bases not matched to a gene: 8. Germline V gives CDR1 MNHEY, CDR2 SVGAGI. This CDR3 has 16 amino acids. The CDR3 nucleotides read TGTGCCAGCAGTTACTTCCGGGACAGGGTTAAAGAAAAACTGTTTTTT. Its protein product is CASSYFRDRVKEKLFF.

A few counts support this clone. The chain links TRBV10-1 to TRBJ2-3; 9 positions agree with TRBD1. Per germline, CDR1 WNHNN and CDR2 SYGVQD (reference sequence). V was clipped by 6 bases and J by 3 bases; unmatched bases: 10. The CDR3 covers 16 residues. The CDR3: CASRAGTGSLTDTQYF. In nucleotides, the CDR3 is TGCGCCAGCAGGGCCGGGACAGGGAGTTTGACAGATACGCAGTATTTT.

The chain has TRBV11-2 and TRBJ2-5, with D perhaps TRBD2 (5 bases). CDR3 size: 12 residues. V dropped 5 bases and J dropped 5 bases, with 9 bases sitting between them. Looked up from germline, CDR1 is SGHAT and CDR2 is FQNNGV. CDR3 amino acids: CASSEQRETQYF. The CDR3 bases are TGTGCCAGCAGCGAACAGCGGGAGACCCAGTACTTC.

The V call is TRBV30, the J call TRBJ2-2; weak D call: TRBD2 (5 bases). Germline CDR1 reads GTSNPN; CDR2 reads SVGIG (reference sequence). CDR3 length: 13 residues. The V end was cut by 5 bases, the J end by 2 bases, with 9 bases between. The CDR3 loop is CAWGLLNTGELFF. Here the CDR3 DNA reads TGTGCCTGGGGACTCTTAAACACCGGGGAGCTGTTTTTT.

V is TRBV18 and J is TRBJ2-3; D gene uncertain. From germline, CDR1 is KGHSH and CDR2 LQKENI. This CDR3 is built from 16 residues. The germline V and J ends were trimmed by 4 bases and 2 bases, with 16 bases remaining between them. CDR3 DNA: TGTGCCAGCTCACTAACGGGTCCCCTTGCCACAGATACGCAGTATTTT. Encoded protein: CASSLTGPLATDTQYF.

This chain links TRBV27 with TRBJ2-3, with TRBD1 matching 12 bases. This CDR3 is built from 17 residues. Trimming removed 0 bases from V and 6 bases from J; junction bases left unmatched: 7. CDR1 MNHEY and CDR2 SMNVEV come from the germline V gene (reference sequence). The CDR3 DNA is TGTGCCAGCAGTTTATCCTCCGGGACAGGGGGCGCGGATACGCAGTATTTT. It specifies CASSLSSGTGGADTQYF.

This clone was recorded a few times. The chain employs TRBV5-1 and TRBJ2-1; TRBD2 aligns across 9 bases. Trimming at V came to 6 bases and at J to 3 bases, leaving 10 bases not matched to a gene. The CDR3 runs 16 residues. Germline V gives CDR1 SGHRS, CDR2 YFSETQ. In nucleotides, the CDR3 is TGCGCCAGCACCCTGGGGGGTAGCGGGGGCTACAATGAGCAGTTCTTC. This gives the protein CASTLGGSGGYNEQFF.

The chain carries TRBV5-6 and TRBJ1-2, with D maybe TRBD1 (5 bases). Deletions cut 4 bases from V and 6 bases from J, with 19 bases between. This CDR3 region has 15 residues. The germline V gene encodes CDR1 SGHDT and CDR2 YYEEEE. The CDR3 protein is CASSVSGTGGHGYTF. For the CDR3, the DNA is TGTGCCAGCAGCGTATCCGGGACGGGAGGTCATGGCTACACCTTC.

V usage is TRBV27 and J usage is TRBJ2-7, with D possibly TRBD2 on 5 matching bases. Trimming pared 5 bases from V and 0 bases from J, leaving 14 bases between. Germline values: CDR1 MNHEY, CDR2 SMNVEV (reference sequence). The CDR3 covers 15 residues. CDR3 nucleotides: TGTGCCAGCAGTCCCCTCCCGGGAAGCTCCTACGAGCAGTACTTC. It translates to CASSPLPGSSYEQYF.

The V and J genes are TRBV11-2 and TRBJ1-1, with TRBD1 matching 8 bases. The V segment lost 5 bases and the J segment 3 bases; nucleotides outside the gene matches: 2. The CDR3 sequence is 13 residues long. Germline CDR1 and CDR2: SGHAT and FQNNGV. CDR3 residues: CASSQQGDTEAFF. CDR3 coding DNA: TGTGCCAGCAGCCAACAGGGGGACACTGAAGCTTTCTTT. Complete variable domain (other parts from reference TRBV11-2 and TRBJ1-1): EAGVAQSPRYKIIEKRQSVAFWCNPISGHATLYWYQQILGQGPKLLIQFQNNGVVDDSQLPKDRFSAERLKGVDSTLKIQPAKLEDSAVYLCASSQQGDTEAFFGQGTRLTVV.

Here the CDR3 reads CASSSGLAVWYEQYF. CDR3 nucleotide sequence: TGTGCCAGCAGCTCCGGACTAGCAGTTTGGTACGAGCAGTACTTC. The chain couples TRBV11-1 to TRBJ2-7, with 8 bases identical to TRBD2. The CDR3 is made up of 15 amino acids. Germline loops: CDR1 SGHAT, CDR2 FQDESV (reference sequence). The ends lost 4 bases at V and 4 bases at J; junction bases unmatched: 9.

Comments on this clone: It is unclear where the CDR3 begins or ends on the DNA, so no DNA is shown, and the CDR3 is as TCRdb lists it. The chain uses TRBV4-1 and TRBJ1-2; no check of the table's D call, TRBD1, against the DNA was made. The CDR3 has 15 amino acids, counting both end residues. CDR1 is MGHRA and CDR2 is YSYEKL in the germline V gene. The CDR3 here is CASSQAGVGQGACTF.